This entry concerns a single T cell receptor (beta chain). With V trimmed by 4 bases and J by 0 bases, 3 bases remained unmatched. The CDR3 is 15 residues long. From germline, CDR1 is LNHDA and CDR2 SQIVND (reference sequence). Here immunoSEQ multiplex PCR was the method, and the copy in TCRdb shows in-frame clones only, minus some. Of about 79,000 clones in the sample, 93% are singletons; the top ten hold over 1%. This sample stems from a study of control samples from healthy donors and cancer patients. The receptor comes from a woman aged 40 to 50 with lung cancer. J is TRBJ2-1 and V is TRBV19, with 7 positions matching TRBD1. Source material: PBMCs. The CDR3 loop reads CASSKDRSSYNEQFF. The CDR3, as DNA: TGTGCCAGTAGTAAGGACAGGAGCTCCTACAATGAGCAGTTCTTC.